This TCR beta chain was recovered during a study of T cells in Graves' hyperthyroidism and ophthalmopathy. Study overall: Upon initial diagnosis and before any treatment, peripheral blood was collected.

TCR beta CDR3 regions were amplified from RNA. When the TCR CDR3 underwent first-round RT-PCR, the HTBI primer set was used. Using its own MiXCR run on the multiplex PCR reads, TCRdb lists one record per CDR3 protein. The sample holds roughly 250,000 distinct CDR3 sequences, 14% to 15% seen once. CDR3 size: 14 residues. CDR1 is SGDLS, CDR2 YYNGEE, per germline. V was clipped by 0 bases and J by 1 base, with 8 bases between them. This clonotype was seen ten or more times. Its antigen is undetermined. Each diagnosis drew on symptoms, thyroxine, TRAb, thyroid ultrasound and orbital computed tomography findings. Study conclusions and caveats: Most expanded thyroid clonotypes above 0.001 recurred in blood.

Sequencing was performed on blood. The rearrangement joins TRBV9 to TRBJ2-7; maybe TRBD2 (5 bases). The clonotype comes from a woman aged 40 to 50 with Graves' hyperthyroidism that later progressed to Graves' ophthalmopathy. The CDR3 protein is CASSVARVSYEQYF. The DNA of the CDR3 is TGTGCCAGCAGCGTAGCGCGGGTATCCTACGAGCAGTACTTC. Using reference TRBV9 and TRBJ2-7 for the parts outside the CDR3, the full variable domain is DSGVTQTPKHLITATGQRVTLRCSPRSGDLSVYWYQQSLDQGLQFLIQYYNGEERAKGNILERFSAQQFPDLHSELNLSSLELGDSALYFCASSVARVSYEQYFGPGTRLTVT.